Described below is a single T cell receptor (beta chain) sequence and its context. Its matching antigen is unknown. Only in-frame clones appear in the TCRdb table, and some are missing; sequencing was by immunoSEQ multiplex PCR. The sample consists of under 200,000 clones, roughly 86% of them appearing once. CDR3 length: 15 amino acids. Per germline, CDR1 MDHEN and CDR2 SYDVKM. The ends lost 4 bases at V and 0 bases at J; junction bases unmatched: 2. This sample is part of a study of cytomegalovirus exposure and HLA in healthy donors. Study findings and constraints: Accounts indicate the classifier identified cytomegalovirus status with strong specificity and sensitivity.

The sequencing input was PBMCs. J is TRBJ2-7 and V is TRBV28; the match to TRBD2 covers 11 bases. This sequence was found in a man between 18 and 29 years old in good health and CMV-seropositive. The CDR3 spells CASSSTSGVSYEQYF. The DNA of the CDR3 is TGTGCCAGCAGTTCGACTAGCGGGGTCTCCTACGAGCAGTACTTC.